This T cell receptor (beta chain) was identified during a study of identical twins. TCRdb re-analysed the 5' RACE reads in MiXCR, keeping a single row per CDR3 protein. The data show roughly 1.6 million distinct CDR3 sequences, 32% seen once. The CDR3 is made up of 12 amino acids. The germline V gene has CDR1 DFQATT and CDR2 SNEGSKA (reference sequence). Trimming removed 6 bases from V and 6 bases from J; junction bases left unmatched: 5. The chain is built from TRBV20-1 and TRBJ1-5; TRBD1 matches at 7 bases. The sample comprised cord blood. This sequence was found in a newborn girl in good health. The CDR3, as DNA: TGCAGTGCAGTGCCAGGGGGTCAGCCCCAGCATTTT. Amino acid sequence: CSAVPGGQPQHF.